This TCR beta chain was documented in a study of blood T cell dynamics during melanoma immunotherapy. Study overall: Patients with metastatic melanoma got pembrolizumab or nivolumab-ipilimumab as first-line care.

Using immunoSEQ multiplex PCR, the repertoire was profiled, and TCRdb retains in-frame clones only, with some absent. The profile covers fewer than 11,000 clones, with roughly nine tenths appearing a single time and about 9.4% taken by the ten largest. This clone was found once. CDR3 length: 15 residues. CDR1 and CDR2 (germline): SGHVS, FQNEAQ. The ends were cut back, 1 base at V and 0 bases at J, with 10 bases in the middle. The time point here: pre-treatment baseline. At 12 weeks after first infusion, RECIST 1.1 defined response for most patients. The sequence was collected from a human donor with melanoma. Sequenced here: blood, sampled from a patient treated with checkpoint blockade. V gene TRBV7-8 combines with J gene TRBJ2-7; D not resolved. CDR3 DNA: TGTGCCAGCAGCTTAGAGCCGCTCAGCTCCTACGAGCAGTACTTC. It is translated as CASSLEPLSSYEQYF.